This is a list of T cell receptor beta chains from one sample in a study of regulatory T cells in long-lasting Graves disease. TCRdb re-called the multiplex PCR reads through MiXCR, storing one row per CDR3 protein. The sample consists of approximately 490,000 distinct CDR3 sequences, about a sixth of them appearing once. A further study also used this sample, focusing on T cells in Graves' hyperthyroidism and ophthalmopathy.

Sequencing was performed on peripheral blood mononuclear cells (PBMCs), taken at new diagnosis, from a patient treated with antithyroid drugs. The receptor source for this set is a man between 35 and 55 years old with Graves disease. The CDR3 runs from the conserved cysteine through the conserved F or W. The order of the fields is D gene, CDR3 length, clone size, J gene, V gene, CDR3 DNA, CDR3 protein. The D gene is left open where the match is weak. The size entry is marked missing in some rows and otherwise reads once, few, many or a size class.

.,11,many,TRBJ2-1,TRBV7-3,TGTGCCAGCAGCCTCCACAATGAGCAGTTCTTC,CASSLHNEQFF
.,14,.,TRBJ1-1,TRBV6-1,TGTGCCAGCAGACTACAGGGCCTCAGGACTGAAGCTTTCTTT,CASRLQGLRTEAFF
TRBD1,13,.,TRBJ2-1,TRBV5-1,TGCGCCAGCAGCCCGTTTACAGGGGTGGATCTGTTCTTC,CASSPFTGVDLFF
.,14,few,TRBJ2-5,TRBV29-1,TGCAGCGAAATCCAGAAGTTTTGTGAAGAGACCCAGTACTTC,CSEIQKFCEETQYF
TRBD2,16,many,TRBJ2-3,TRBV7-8,TGTGCCAGCAGCTTATCGGGTGGCGGGAGGGGAGATACGCGGTATTTT,CASSLSGGGRGDTRYF
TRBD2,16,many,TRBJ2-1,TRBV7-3,TGTGCCAGCAGCGTCTCCGGGACTAGCTTGGGCTATGAGCAGTTCTTC,CASSVSGTSLGYEQFF
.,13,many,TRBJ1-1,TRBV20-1,TGCAGTGCTAGCGGGCCGGTGAGGACTGAAGCTTTCTTT,CSASGPVRTEAFF
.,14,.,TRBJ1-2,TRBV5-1,TGCGCCAGCAGCCCTGGTCGGGGGGCTCATGGCTACACCTTC,CASSPGRGAHGYTF
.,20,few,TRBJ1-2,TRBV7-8,TGTGCCAGCAGCCGCCTTGGAGGGGAATTACTACTAACTATAAACTATGGCTACACCTTC,CASSRLGGELLLTINYGYTF
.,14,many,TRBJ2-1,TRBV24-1,TGTGCCACCAGTGATCCCGGACCCGGCAATGAGCAGTTCTTC,CATSDPGPGNEQFF
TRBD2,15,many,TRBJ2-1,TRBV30,TGTGCCGGTTCACCTTTACGCGGGAGAAGCGATGAGCAGTTCTTC,CAGSPLRGRSDEQFF
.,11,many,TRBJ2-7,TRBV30,TGTGCCTGGAGTGTTTTGGGCGAGCAGTACTTC,CAWSVLGEQYF
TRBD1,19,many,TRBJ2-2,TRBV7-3,TGTGCCAGCAGCTTACTGGTGCTCGACAGGGCCATCGACACCGGGGAGCTGTTTTTT,CASSLLVLDRAIDTGELFF
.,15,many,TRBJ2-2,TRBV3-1,TGTGCCAGCAGCCCCGGGACGCCGGGCACCGGGGAGCTGTTTTTT,CASSPGTPGTGELFF
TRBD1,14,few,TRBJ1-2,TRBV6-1,TGTGCCAGCAATATTCGGGACAGGGGCTATGGCTACGCCTTC,CASNIRDRGYGYAF
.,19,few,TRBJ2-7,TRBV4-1,TGCGCCAGCAGCCAAATCGCCCCGGACCTACAGGAGATCCCTTACGAGCAGTACTTC,CASSQIAPDLQEIPYEQYF
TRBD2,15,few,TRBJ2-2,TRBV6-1,TGTGCCAGCATGAGGACTAGCGGGCACGCCGGGGAGCTGTTTTTT,CASMRTSGHAGELFF
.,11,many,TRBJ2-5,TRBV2,TGTGCCAGCAGCTTTCTAGAGACCCAGTACTTC,CASSFLETQYF
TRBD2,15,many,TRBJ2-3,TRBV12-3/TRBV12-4,TGTGCCAGCAGAAGACTAGCGGGTAACACAGATACGCAGTATTTT,CASRRLAGNTDTQYF
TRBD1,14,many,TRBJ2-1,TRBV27,TGTGCCAGCAGCTGGACAGGGAGTAGGAATGAGCAGTTCTTC,CASSWTGSRNEQFF